These T cell receptor beta chains were read from a single sample in a study of vaccination effects on CD4 cells after COVID-19. Their specific antigens are unknown. This table comes from immunoSEQ multiplex PCR, and its TCRdb copy is limited to in-frame clones, with some not included. Among some 79,000 clones, around 74% were seen once, and the ten largest hold 1.5% to 2%. Sequenced here: CD4+ T cells from PBMCs cultured with HCoV-229E spike peptides, sampled before COVID-19 vaccination. These receptors were taken from a human donor who received a COVID-19 vaccine. The CDR3 runs from the conserved cysteine through the conserved F or W. Fields, in order: J gene, V gene, D gene, clone size, CDR3 DNA, CDR3 protein. D genes are given only for firm matches. Expanded clones get a size class; other rows say once, few or many, or leave the size out.

J gene: TRBJ1-3; V gene: TRBV30; D gene: TRBD1; clone size: .; CDR3 DNA: TGTGCCTGGAGTGTCGCAGGGGGCTACTATGGAAACACCATATATTTT; CDR3 protein: CAWSVAGGYYGNTIYF
J gene: TRBJ2-3; V gene: TRBV18; D gene: .; clone size: .; CDR3 DNA: TGTGCCAGCTCACCACAGGGGGTTACGCAGTATTTT; CDR3 protein: CASSPQGVTQYF
J gene: TRBJ2-3; V gene: TRBV7-2; D gene: .; clone size: .; CDR3 DNA: TGTGCCAGCAGCCCTAGCCTGGTATCTAGCACAGATACGCAGTATTTT; CDR3 protein: CASSPSLVSSTDTQYF
J gene: TRBJ2-1; V gene: TRBV2; D gene: TRBD2; clone size: .; CDR3 DNA: TGTGCCAGCAGTGTTAGCGGGGGGGCCTACAATGAGCAGTTCTTC; CDR3 protein: CASSVSGGAYNEQFF
J gene: TRBJ1-1; V gene: TRBV27; D gene: .; clone size: few; CDR3 DNA: TGTGCCAGCTGCCGGGGCGGTGAAGCTTTCTTT; CDR3 protein: CASCRGGEAFF
J gene: TRBJ2-3; V gene: TRBV9; D gene: .; clone size: .; CDR3 DNA: TGTGCCAGCAGCGTAGACCCGCTAGGAGGCACAGATACGCAGTATTTT; CDR3 protein: CASSVDPLGGTDTQYF
J gene: TRBJ2-2; V gene: TRBV18; D gene: .; clone size: few; CDR3 DNA: TGTGCCAGCTCACCACGACAACAAAACACCGGGGAGCTGTTTTTT; CDR3 protein: CASSPRQQNTGELFF
J gene: TRBJ1-4; V gene: TRBV6-5; D gene: .; clone size: .; CDR3 DNA: TGTGCCAGCAGTTACTCTTGGGCGGGTGATGAAAAACTGTTTTTT; CDR3 protein: CASSYSWAGDEKLFF
J gene: TRBJ2-1; V gene: TRBV5-1; D gene: .; clone size: .; CDR3 DNA: TGCGCCAGCAGACTATTGGAGCTCCCATCTTCCAATGAGCAGTTCTTC; CDR3 protein: CASRLLELPSSNEQFF
J gene: TRBJ1-2; V gene: TRBV2; D gene: .; clone size: .; CDR3 DNA: TGTGCCAGCAGTCGACATTCGGATGGCTACACCTTC; CDR3 protein: CASSRHSDGYTF
J gene: TRBJ1-6; V gene: TRBV6-6; D gene: TRBD1; clone size: .; CDR3 DNA: TGTGCCAGCAGGGCCGGGACAGGTGGTTCACCCCTCCACTTT; CDR3 protein: CASRAGTGGSPLHF
J gene: TRBJ2-5; V gene: TRBV19; D gene: .; clone size: .; CDR3 DNA: TGTGCCAGTAGTATGAGGATTAAAGAGACCCAGTACTTC; CDR3 protein: CASSMRIKETQYF
J gene: TRBJ2-1; V gene: TRBV12-3/TRBV12-4; D gene: .; clone size: .; CDR3 DNA: TGTGCCAGCAGTTTAGTTTCCGGTGAGCAGTTCTTC; CDR3 protein: CASSLVSGEQFF
J gene: TRBJ2-5; V gene: TRBV19; D gene: .; clone size: .; CDR3 DNA: TGTGCCAGTAGTATAGATCCACCCACGGGGATCCAAGAGACCCAGTACTTC; CDR3 protein: CASSIDPPTGIQETQYF
J gene: TRBJ1-2; V gene: TRBV5-1; D gene: .; clone size: .; CDR3 DNA: TGCGCCAGCAAGGACGGAACTCCTAACTATGGCTACACCTTC; CDR3 protein: CASKDGTPNYGYTF
J gene: TRBJ1-2; V gene: TRBV27; D gene: .; clone size: .; CDR3 DNA: TGTGCCAGCAGTAACCTTTATCGCGGGCCCGATCGGGGCTACACCTTC; CDR3 protein: CASSNLYRGPDRGYTF
J gene: TRBJ1-4; V gene: TRBV28; D gene: .; clone size: once; CDR3 DNA: TGTGCCAGCAAGACAGGCAATGAAAAACTGTTTTTT; CDR3 protein: CASKTGNEKLFF
J gene: TRBJ1-1; V gene: TRBV5-4; D gene: .; clone size: .; CDR3 DNA: TGTGCCAGCAGCTCCAGGGTAGGGACTGAAGCTTTCTTT; CDR3 protein: CASSSRVGTEAFF
J gene: TRBJ1-4; V gene: TRBV6-5; D gene: TRBD1; clone size: once; CDR3 DNA: TGTGCCAGCAGTTACCGGGACAGTAATGAAAAACTGTTTTTT; CDR3 protein: CASSYRDSNEKLFF
J gene: TRBJ2-1; V gene: TRBV12-5; D gene: .; clone size: few; CDR3 DNA: TGTGCTAGTGGTCGCGGTTATGAGCAGTTCTTC; CDR3 protein: CASGRGYEQFF
J gene: TRBJ1-6; V gene: TRBV7-3; D gene: .; clone size: .; CDR3 DNA: TGTGCCAGCAGCTTAACGAGTAATTCACCCCTCCACTTT; CDR3 protein: CASSLTSNSPLHF
J gene: TRBJ2-3; V gene: TRBV6-5; D gene: .; clone size: .; CDR3 DNA: TGTGCCAGCACCCAGATTTTCACAGATACGCAGTATTTT; CDR3 protein: CASTQIFTDTQYF
J gene: TRBJ1-1; V gene: TRBV7-2; D gene: TRBD1; clone size: few; CDR3 DNA: TGTGCCAGCAGCTTATCTTTTCTTAGGGCAGGGGGTGAAGCTTTCTTT; CDR3 protein: CASSLSFLRAGGEAFF
J gene: TRBJ2-1; V gene: TRBV11-2; D gene: .; clone size: .; CDR3 DNA: TGTGCCAGCAGCTTAGGGCGGGGGCCCTACAATGAGCAGTTCTTC; CDR3 protein: CASSLGRGPYNEQFF
J gene: TRBJ2-5; V gene: TRBV5-1; D gene: TRBD1; clone size: .; CDR3 DNA: TGCGCCAGCAGCTTGGGGACAGGTCCACAAGAGACCCAGTACTTC; CDR3 protein: CASSLGTGPQETQYF
J gene: TRBJ2-2; V gene: TRBV19; D gene: TRBD1; clone size: .; CDR3 DNA: TGTGCCAGTAGTATAGTTGGGACAGGGGTAGGGGAGCTGTTTTTT; CDR3 protein: CASSIVGTGVGELFF
J gene: TRBJ1-6; V gene: TRBV9; D gene: .; clone size: .; CDR3 DNA: TGTGCCAGCAGCGTAGTTCCCGGGGAGGTGGGAAATTCACCCCTCCACTTT; CDR3 protein: CASSVVPGEVGNSPLHF